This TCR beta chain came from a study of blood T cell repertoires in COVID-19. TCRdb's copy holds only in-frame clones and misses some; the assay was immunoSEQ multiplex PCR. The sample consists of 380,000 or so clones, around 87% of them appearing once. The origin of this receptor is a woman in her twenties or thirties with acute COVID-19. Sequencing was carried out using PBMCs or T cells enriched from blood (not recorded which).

The CDR3 here is CASSLDEARALSGNTIYF. DNA of the CDR3: TGTGCCAGCAGCTTAGATGAGGCCAGGGCTCTCTCTGGAAACACCATATATTTT. V usage is TRBV11-2 and J usage is TRBJ1-3; weak D call: TRBD1 (5 bases). Germline V CDR1 and CDR2: SGHAT, FQNNGV. The germline V and J ends were trimmed by 0 bases and 0 bases, with 15 bases remaining between them. The CDR3 totals 18 residues.